The next 27 T cell receptor beta chains were all read from a single sample in a study of OX40 agonist ivuxolimab in advanced cancers. Clones were sequenced by immunoSEQ multiplex PCR, and TCRdb holds only the in-frame ones, with some missing. There are more than 80,000 clones in the sample; approximately 90% occur only once, and approximately 0.52% lies in the top ten. The specimen comprised CD4+ or CD8+ T cells sorted from blood, sampled in a trial of the OX40 agonist ivuxolimab. The source is an adult with an advanced solid tumor such as melanoma, head and neck, liver or kidney cancer.

The chain carries TRBV29-1 and TRBJ1-1; D not certain. The V gene's germline CDR1 is SQVTM and CDR2 ANQGSEA. V dropped 2 bases and J dropped 1 base, with 8 bases sitting between them. This CDR3 is 13 amino acids long. The CDR3 reads CSVERPPNTEAFF. CDR3 nucleotide sequence: TGCAGCGTTGAAAGGCCTCCGAACACTGAAGCTTTCTTT. Full variable domain (remainder filled in from reference TRBV29-1 and TRBJ1-1): SAVISQKPSRDICQRGTSLTIQCQVDSQVTMMFWYRQQPGQSLTLIATANQGSEATYESGFVIDKFPISRPNLTFSTLTVSNMSPEDSSIYLCSVERPPNTEAFFGQGTRLTVV.

V is TRBV10-3 and J is TRBJ2-2; the match to TRBD1 covers 11 bases. The CDR3 runs 15 residues. With 11 bases clipped from V and 0 bases from J, the junction kept 5 bases outside the gene matches. Germline assignment: CDR1 ENHRY and CDR2 SYGVKD. In nucleotides, the CDR3 is TGTGCCGTGCGGACAGGGGGCGCGAACACCGGGGAGCTGTTTTTT. This translates into CAVRTGGANTGELFF.

The V call is TRBV6-1, the J call TRBJ1-4; no definite D call. The CDR3 is 15 residues long. The germline V gene has CDR1 MNHNS and CDR2 SASEGT. V was pared by 3 bases and J by 5 bases, with 13 bases between. The CDR3 coding sequence is TGTGCCAGCAGTGACAGACTCTCGCTGAATGAAAAACTGTTTTTT. It translates to CASSDRLSLNEKLFF.

The chain combines TRBV30 with TRBJ1-2; D gene unclear. The CDR3 is 11 amino acids. Per the germline V gene, CDR1 is GTSNPN and CDR2 is SVGIG (reference sequence). Trimming cost V 2 bases and J 6 bases, with 7 bases left between them. CDR3 DNA sequence: TGTGCCTGGAGTTCCCTTAATGGCTACACCTTC. Protein: CAWSSLNGYTF.

This clone was counted a single time. V gene TRBV9 combines with J gene TRBJ2-5; 7 positions agree with TRBD2. V lost 3 bases and J lost 5; bases outside the gene matches: 13. Germline V gene sequence: CDR1 SGDLS, CDR2 YYNGEE. The CDR3 contains 16 residues. CDR3 bases: TGTGCCAGCAGCGCCGCTCCGGGACTACTCGGGGAGACCCAGTACTTC. Translated: CASSAAPGLLGETQYF.

In this sample, this clone turned up once. The chain employs TRBV18 and TRBJ2-7; a weak D match, TRBD2 (6 bases). The CDR3 extends over 15 amino acids. Germline-derived CDR1 and CDR2 are KGHSH and LQKENI. Trimming removed 1 base from V and 3 bases from J, with 13 bases in between. CDR3 region: CASSPQRVSNYEQYF. For the CDR3, the DNA is TGTGCCAGCTCACCACAGCGGGTTTCTAACTACGAGCAGTACTTC.

V usage is TRBV5-1 and J usage is TRBJ2-7; no reliable D call. The V gene lost 0 bases and the J gene lost 4 bases, with 14 bases spanning the gap. Per germline, CDR1 SGHRS and CDR2 YFSETQ. This CDR3 contains 15 residues. The CDR3 coding sequence is TGCGCCAGCAGCTTGGCCTCCGAAGGTGTTTACGAGCAGTACTTC. Protein: CASSLASEGVYEQYF. Combining the CDR3 with reference TRBV5-1 and TRBJ2-7 gives the whole variable domain KAGVTQTPRYLIKTRGQQVTLSCSPISGHRSVSWYQQTPGQGLQFLFEYFSETQRNKGNFPGRFSGRQFSNSRSEMNVSTLELGDSALYLCASSLASEGVYEQYFGPGTRLTVT.

The J gene is TRBJ2-7, the V gene TRBV7-6; perhaps TRBD1 as D (6 bases). The V end was cut by 0 bases, the J end by 0 bases, with 9 bases between. Germline-derived CDR1 and CDR2 are SGHVS and FNYEAQ. This CDR3 is 15 amino acids long. As DNA, the CDR3 is TGTGCCAGCAGCTTAGCTAGGGGGTTCTCCTACGAGCAGTACTTC. It is translated as CASSLARGFSYEQYF.

The rearrangement links TRBV23-1 to TRBJ2-1; D gene unclear. TRBV23-1 is given ORF status, its function remaining uncertain. Between the trimmed V and J ends, which lost 6 bases and 11 bases, there was a span of 20 bases. The CDR3 sequence is 14 residues long. CDR3 loop: CASSNQVRPQKQFF. CDR3 nucleotides: TGCGCCAGCAGCAACCAAGTAAGGCCACAGAAGCAGTTCTTC.

The genes are TRBV11-2 and TRBJ1-2, with 8 bases lining up with TRBD1. The V segment lost 2 bases and the J segment 7 bases; nucleotides outside the gene matches: 3. In germline, CDR1 is SGHAT, CDR2 FQNNGV. This CDR3 has 13 residues. The CDR3 DNA reads as TGTGCCAGCAGCTTAAGAGGACAGGGTGGCTACACCTTC. Translating gives CASSLRGQGGYTF.

The chain links TRBV6-5 to TRBJ2-5; unclear D gene. Trimming left V 11 bases short and J 6 bases short, with 7 bases between. The V gene's germline CDR1 is MNHEY and CDR2 SVGAGI. This CDR3 contains 9 residues. CDR3 sequence reads: CAGRKTQYF. For the CDR3, the DNA is TGTGCCGGACGTAAGACCCAGTACTTC.

The chain links TRBV28 to TRBJ1-6; D ambiguous. The CDR3 is made up of 15 amino acids. Per germline, CDR1 MDHEN and CDR2 SYDVKM. V dropped 9 bases and J dropped 0 bases, with 12 bases sitting between them. The CDR3 loop reads CASSPSSSYNSPLHF. CDR3 sequence (DNA): TGTGCCAGTTCCCCCAGCAGCTCCTATAATTCACCCCTCCACTTT. Looking up the rest from reference TRBV28 and TRBJ1-6 gives the full variable domain: DVKVTQSSRYLVKRTGEKVFLECVQDMDHENMFWYRQDPGLGLRLIYFSYDVKMKEKGDIPEGYSVSREKKERFSLILESASTNQTSMYLCASSPSSSYNSPLHFGNGTRLTVT.

This sequence joins TRBV18 and TRBJ1-6; D is perhaps TRBD1 (6 bases). The germline CDR1 and CDR2 sequences are KGHSH and LQKENI. This CDR3 has 16 amino acids. V was pared by 3 bases and J by 8 bases, with 17 bases between. The CDR3 protein is CASSPYSSDRYSPLHF. Written as DNA, the CDR3 is TGTGCCAGCTCACCCTACTCTTCGGACAGATATTCACCCCTCCACTTT. Variable domain in full (rest from reference TRBV18 and TRBJ1-6): NAGVMQNPRHLVRRRGQEARLRCSPMKGHSHVYWYRQLPEEGLKFMVYLQKENIIDESGMPKERFSAEFPKEGPSILRIQQVVRGDSAAYFCASSPYSSDRYSPLHFGNGTRLTVT.

The chain combines TRBV7-2 with TRBJ2-2; D is unclear. CDR3 length: 15 amino acids. Germline lookup yields CDR1 SGHTA and CDR2 FQGNSA. V was trimmed by 8 bases and J by 1 base, leaving 14 bases between them. CDR3 DNA sequence: TGTGCCAGCCAGCTCGAGGCATTGAACACCGGGGAGCTGTTTTTT. This encodes CASQLEALNTGELFF.

The chain is built from TRBV7-9 and TRBJ1-4, with TRBD1 as a possible D gene (5 bases). Germline V CDR1 and CDR2: SEHNR, FQNEAQ (reference sequence). Trimming pared 4 bases from V and 1 base from J, leaving 10 bases between. CDR3 length equals 15 residues. The DNA for the CDR3 is TGTGCCAGCAGCTCCCGAGGGGAAACTAATGAAAAACTGTTTTTT. Its protein product is CASSSRGETNEKLFF.

V is TRBV28 and J is TRBJ1-1; 9 bases fit TRBD1. Per the germline V gene, CDR1 is MDHEN and CDR2 is SYDVKM. The CDR3 length is 14 residues. V was pared by 5 bases and J by 4 bases, with 5 bases of the junction left unmatched. The chain's CDR3 is CASSPGQGFTEAFF. The CDR3 coding sequence is TGTGCCAGCAGTCCGGGACAGGGATTCACTGAAGCTTTCTTT.

The chain has TRBV28 and TRBJ1-5; 10 bases fit TRBD1. The CDR3 is made up of 15 amino acids. CDR1 and CDR2 (germline): MDHEN, SYDVKM. Trimming cost V 6 bases and J 2 bases; bases outside gene matches: 4. The DNA for the CDR3 is TGTGCCAGCAGGACGACAGGGGGCGGCAATCAGCCCCAGCATTTT. Translating gives CASRTTGGGNQPQHF.

This chain connects TRBV5-1 to TRBJ1-2; 8 bases fit TRBD1. Losses at the gene ends were 0 bases for V and 6 bases for J; bases not matched to a gene: 4. Germline loops: CDR1 SGHRS, CDR2 YFSETQ. The CDR3 spans 14 residues. The CDR3 DNA reads TGCGCCAGCAGCTTGGGGGGACAGGTCGATGGCTACACCTTC. As protein: CASSLGGQVDGYTF.

This clone was recorded once. J is TRBJ1-3 and V is TRBV28; 9 nucleotides match TRBD1. V gave up 8 bases and J gave up 6 bases; unmatched junction bases: 5. Germline assignment: CDR1 MDHEN and CDR2 SYDVKM. This CDR3 is 13 amino acids long. CDR3 sequence reads: CASHRGRENTIYF. In DNA, the CDR3 is TGTGCCAGCCACAGGGGGCGCGAAAACACCATATATTTT. The full variable domain, completed using reference TRBV28 and TRBJ1-3, is DVKVTQSSRYLVKRTGEKVFLECVQDMDHENMFWYRQDPGLGLRLIYFSYDVKMKEKGDIPEGYSVSREKKERFSLILESASTNQTSMYLCASHRGRENTIYFGEGSWLTVV.

The chain employs TRBV29-1 and TRBJ2-7, with 10 bases fitting TRBD1. V trimming: 7 bases; J trimming: 6 bases; junction bases outside the gene matches: 6. CDR3 size: 12 residues. CDR1 and CDR2 (germline): SQVTM, ANQGSEA. The CDR3 loop reads CSARTGGGEQYF. The CDR3 DNA follows: TGCAGCGCCAGGACAGGGGGAGGCGAGCAGTACTTC.

This clone was picked up one time. V is TRBV28 and J is TRBJ2-7, with D possibly matching TRBD1 (6 bases). Germline CDR1 MDHEN, CDR2 SYDVKM. The V end was cut by 2 bases, the J end by 4 bases, with 12 bases between. CDR3 size: 14 residues. In nucleotides, the CDR3 is TGTGCCAGCAGTTTAGCGCACAGGGCTTACGAGCAGTACTTC. Encoded protein: CASSLAHRAYEQYF.

The chain uses TRBV11-3 and TRBJ2-5; D uncertain. Per the germline V gene, CDR1 is SGHNT and CDR2 is YENEEA. The CDR3 sequence is 15 residues long. V dropped 1 base and J dropped 1 base, with 10 bases sitting between them. CDR3 sequence (DNA): TGTGCCAGCAGCTTAGGATCAGTCAGCCAAGAGACCCAGTACTTC. Translated, it gives CASSLGSVSQETQYF.

The chain employs TRBV28 and TRBJ2-3, with a tentative D call TRBD1 (6 bases). CDR1 is MDHEN and CDR2 is SYDVKM in the germline V gene. The CDR3 sequence is 16 residues long. Trimming cost V 3 bases and J 2 bases, with 15 bases left between them. The CDR3 sequence: CASSLRQDSFTDTQYF. The CDR3 DNA is TGTGCCAGCAGTTTGCGGCAGGACAGTTTCACAGATACGCAGTATTTT.

The chain joins TRBV19 to TRBJ1-5; D gene unclear. Germline assignment: CDR1 LNHDA and CDR2 SQIVND (reference sequence). This CDR3 has 13 residues. Trimming left V 1 base short and J 4 bases short, with 5 bases between. In DNA, the CDR3 is TGTGCCAGTAGTATAGGAGTAAATCAGCCCCAGCATTTT. Translating it yields CASSIGVNQPQHF.

This chain joins TRBV7-9 and TRBJ2-5; D might be TRBD2 (5 bases). Germline V lookup: CDR1 SEHNR, CDR2 FQNEAQ (reference sequence). The CDR3 has 13 amino acids. V shed 6 bases and J shed 4 bases, with 12 bases lying between them. The CDR3 DNA reads as TGTGCCAGCAGTTCGGACTTGAGAGAGACCCAGTACTTC. It specifies CASSSDLRETQYF.

The CDR3 is CASSARGGRTDTQYF. In DNA form, the CDR3 reads TGTGCCAGCAGCGCGCGCGGGGGCCGTACAGATACGCAGTATTTT. V and J are TRBV9 and TRBJ2-3; D perhaps matches TRBD2 (7 bases). Germline CDR1 and CDR2: SGDLS and YYNGEE. Between the trimmed V and J ends, which lost 3 bases and 3 bases, there was a span of 14 bases. The CDR3 length is 15 residues.

The chain joins TRBV27 to TRBJ2-2; tentatively, D is TRBD1 (5 bases). Germline V gene sequence: CDR1 MNHEY, CDR2 SMNVEV (reference sequence). The CDR3 has 14 residues. Trimming took off 2 bases at V and 6 bases at J, with 10 bases between the two ends. CDR3 sequence (DNA): TGTGCCAGCAGTTTAGGCAGGGTCGCCGGGGAGCTGTTTTTT. This codes for CASSLGRVAGELFF.